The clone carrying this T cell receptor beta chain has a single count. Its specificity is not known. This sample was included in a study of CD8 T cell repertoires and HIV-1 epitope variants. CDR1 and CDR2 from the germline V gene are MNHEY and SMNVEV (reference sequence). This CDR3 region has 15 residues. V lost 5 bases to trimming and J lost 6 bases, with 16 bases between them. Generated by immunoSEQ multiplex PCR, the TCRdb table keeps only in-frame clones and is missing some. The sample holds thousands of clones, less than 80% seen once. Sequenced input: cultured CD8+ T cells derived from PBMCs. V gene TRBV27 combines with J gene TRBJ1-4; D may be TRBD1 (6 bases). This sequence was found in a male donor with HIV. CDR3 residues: CASSPWTDEDEKLFF. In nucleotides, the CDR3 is TGTGCCAGCAGTCCTTGGACAGATGAGGATGAAAAACTGTTTTTT. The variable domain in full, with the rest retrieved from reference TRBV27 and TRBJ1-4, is EAQVTQNPRYLITVTGKKLTVTCSQNMNHEYMSWYRQDPGLGLRQIYYSMNVEVTDKGDVPEGYKVSRKEKRNFPLILESPSPNQTSLYFCASSPWTDEDEKLFFGSGTQLSVL.